This TCR beta chain was recorded in a study of early T cells in non-severe SARS-CoV-2 infection. Study as a whole: Unsorted whole-blood RNA was sequenced in bulk, leaving chains unpaired. Study-level results: VDJdb matches were skewed toward anti-spike CD8 T cell responses.

The CDR3 runs 17 residues. Germline CDR1 is LNHDA and CDR2 is SQIVND (reference sequence). Trimming pared 7 bases from V and 0 bases from J, leaving 21 bases between. From the 5' RACE reads, TCRdb called clonotypes with MiXCR, one entry per CDR3 protein. The sample holds roughly 64,000 distinct CDR3 sequences, about 10% seen once. Comment on this clonotype: The target antigen is unknown.

The V gene is TRBV19, the J gene TRBJ1-1; D call uncertain. The sample in question was whole blood, obtained at baseline. The receptor's source is an adult who was a healthcare worker with PCR-confirmed SARS-CoV-2 infection or an uninfected control (not recorded which). In nucleotides, the CDR3 is TGTGCCAGTACCCCCCCCTGGGTACAGAAAATGAACACTGAAGCTTTCTTT. Its translation: CASTPPWVQKMNTEAFF.